The T cell receptor (beta chain) under discussion was sequenced for a study of cytomegalovirus exposure and HLA in healthy donors. Overall study context: Within an early data release were 65 million to 90 million unique TCRs drawn from HLA-typed donors. Membership in the Caucasian-associated ancestry cluster was found for about four fifths of roughly 400 genotyped donors. Study-level points and caveats: In a later analysis, productive TCRs from donors in an Asian-associated ancestry cluster reportedly carried fewer N-insertions than the cohort mean. The presence/absence work took it that sequencing depth was about the same across donors.

To note about this clone: Its antigen is undetermined.

Trimming took 5 bases from V and 6 from J; bases not matched to a gene: 9. Germline CDR1 and CDR2: GTSNPN and SVGIG (reference sequence). CDR3 length equals 14 residues. 60 Vbeta and 13 Jbeta primers were used in PCR. Produced via immunoSEQ multiplex PCR; TCRdb's table is partial and in-frame only. The profile shows around 65,000 clones, about 81% of them singletons. V is TRBV30 and J is TRBJ2-7, with 11 bases identical to TRBD2. What was sequenced was PBMCs. This receptor was taken from a man aged 45-65 years in good health and CMV-seropositive. The CDR3 DNA sequence: TGTGCCTGGGGACTAGCGGGTCTATTAGGCGAGCAGTACTTC. Protein: CAWGLAGLLGEQYF.